This T cell receptor beta chain is from a study of T cells in Graves' hyperthyroidism and ophthalmopathy. Whole-study findings and limits: Using 13 V-J features, a model discriminated ophthalmopathy from stable hyperthyroidism. A median approximately 6.8 months before onset, the model predicted ophthalmopathy. In the blood, most expanded thyroid clonotypes above 0.001 appeared as well.

Amplified regions were TCR beta CDR3 sequences from RNA transcripts. The study used the HTBI primer set for a first-round RT-PCR of the TCR CDR3. TCRdb analysed the multiplex PCR reads with MiXCR anew, one entry per CDR3 protein. The sample contains 450,000 to 700,000 distinct CDR3 sequences, 40% to 55% of which appear only once. CDR1 is WSHSY and CDR2 is SAAADI in the germline V gene. CDR3 length equals 14 residues. Trimming took off 7 bases at V and 0 bases at J, with 12 bases between the two ends. This clonotype was counted ten times or more. What it binds is not known. The TCR was taken from an adult woman with Graves' disease, either hyperthyroidism or ophthalmopathy (not recorded which). Sequenced sample: peripheral blood or thyroid tissue (not recorded which). V gene TRBV10-2 combines with J gene TRBJ1-1; possibly TRBD1 for D (5 bases). CDR3 nucleotides: TGCGCCAGCAAGATGAACAGGTTGAACACTGAAGCTTTCTTT. Protein product: CASKMNRLNTEAFF.